This T cell receptor (beta chain) stems from a study of blood T cell repertoires in COVID-19. Study in general: COVID-19 samples from acute and convalescent phases originated in the United States, Italy and Spain. From T cells, B-cell-depleted T cells, or PBMCs came the material, which was cDNA or gDNA.

In the source study's methods: Amplification from reference gene primers served as the basis for estimated nucleated cell counts. Sequencing used immunoSEQ multiplex PCR; TCRdb keeps in-frame clones, though not all of them. That table gives V, J and clone size, and the DNA gave D and trimming. The sample contains tens of thousands of clones, around 86% of which appear only once. The sequencing sample was made of peripheral blood. This TCR derives from a woman aged 55-69 years with acute or convalescent COVID-19.

CDR3 sequence (DNA): TGCGCCAGCTCACCAGCGGGAGGGGGCACAGATACGCAGTATTTT. This translates into CASSPAGGGTDTQYF. V and J are TRBV10-1 and TRBJ2-3; 10 bases are shared with TRBD2. CDR3 length equals 15 residues. Germline V gene lookup returns CDR1 WNHNN and CDR2 SYGVQD (reference sequence). V dropped 8 bases and J dropped 1; count of bases not matched to a gene: 6.